This paragraph reports one T cell receptor (beta chain). The source of the sample is a study of PD-L1 blockade in urothelial cancer. Overall study: Bladder-origin urothelial cancer in males described most of the roughly 30 patients. Of prior chemotherapy regimens, patients had received between 0 and 3.

Disease in patients was locally advanced or metastatic urothelial carcinoma. Profiling relied on immunoSEQ multiplex PCR, and the TCRdb table lists in-frame clones only, not all of them. The table has tens of thousands of clones, approximately 82% seen once; the top ten hold 3% to 3.5%. Germline CDR1 KGHSH, CDR2 LQKENI. The CDR3 spans 16 residues. The ends lost 1 base at V and 5 bases at J; junction bases unmatched: 5. The chain couples TRBV18 to TRBJ2-1; 10 nucleotides match TRBD1. This TCR came from a man between 65 and 80 years old with urothelial cancer. Sample: PBMCs, taken around atezolizumab (anti-PD-L1) treatment. CDR3 region: CASSPRQGASNNEQFF. The DNA of the CDR3 is TGTGCCAGCTCACCACGACAGGGGGCTAGCAACAATGAGCAGTTCTTC.